The present entry profiles one T cell receptor (beta chain) with its context. The target of this receptor is not known. No much larger clone is present one base from it, and per-base qualities are unavailable. Using the deep immunoSEQ assay, multiplex PCR amplified TCR CDR3 regions from genomic DNA. Extracted genomic DNA from each cell subset was spread evenly across all wells of several immunoSEQ 96-well plates, with each plate serving as a replicate. For sorted subsets, about 220 ng of genomic DNA, equivalent to 25,000 to 35,000 T cell genomes, went into each replicate PCR. Purified libraries were quantified with a Qubit 3.0 fluorometer, sized on a Bioanalyzer 2100, and re-quantified with the KAPA Library Quantification kit. A separate single-read 150-cycle Illumina NextSeq 550 flow cell was used to sequence each immunoSEQ 96-well plate. From the authors' description of their analysis: Because only junctional sequences without quality scores were contained in the immunoSEQ output, filtering matching that applied to full-length reads could not be performed. Sequences were annotated with PyIR, a Python wrapper for IgBLAST v1.9, using IMGT germline references to assign V/J genes and CDR3. Reads with weak V/J assignments (E-value above 1e-6), missing CDR3, stop codons, out-of-frame junctions, or ambiguous translated residues were removed. V3J clonotypes were defined by identical inferred V gene, J gene, and CDR3 amino acid sequence. To compute the percentage overlap between repertoires, the number of shared unique clonotypes was divided by the size of the smaller repertoire. Three approaches were used to assess repertoire richness: RTK rarefaction, the Chao1 estimator, and Recon v2.1 estimates of unobserved clonotypes. OLGA was used to compute generation probabilities for all TCRbeta clonotypes that the gDNA method yielded from four donors. In TCRdb, the immuneACCESS table is reduced to in-frame sequences with V and J assigned. These tables do not hold every clone; where another copy was compared, an unresolved V gene accounts for under half, and the others remain unexplained. V, J and clone size derive from that table, while D and trimming were established from the DNA sequence. Here the sample has around 1,900,000 clones; around 93% occur a single time. The leading ten clones occupy about 1.7% of the sample.

CD8 naive samples were CD45RO-negative cells positively selected for CCR7, giving a CD45RA+CCR7+ population that excluded TemRA cells. Healthy HIV-negative adults with no recently reported acute infections or vaccinations were included as donors. Only Caucasian adults living in Nashville, Tennessee, USA were represented among the donors. Blood was obtained by leukapheresis, after which PBMCs were separated by Ficoll-Histopaque density gradient centrifugation and cryopreserved in liquid nitrogen vapor phase. Analytical flow cytometry was used to check the purity and quantity of each magnetically sorted T cell population. Genomic DNA was isolated from each sorted fraction and quantified by UV absorbance on a Nanodrop 2000c. These data originate in a study of shared clonotypes between healthy human individuals (dated by TCRdb to the early 2020s). Regarding the complete study: The cohort comprised two women and three men aged 18 to 49 years. Different laboratories and diverse techniques were used to prepare libraries and sequence TCR repertoires, to increase sequencing depth and limit assay-specific biases. Leukapheresis yielded between about 0.94 and 8.9 billion PBMCs per donor. The study deeply sequenced blood TCR repertoires of about five healthy adults to estimate repertoire size and the extent of clonotype sharing between individuals. For each donor, CD4 naive and CD4 memory were each run on three plates, CD8 naive on two plates, and CD8 memory on one plate.

Study-wide findings and limitations: Clonotypes shared by all four sorted-subset donors showed higher generation probabilities than non-shared clonotypes. Sampling was limited to blood, and TCR repertoires in tissue likely differ from TCR repertoires in blood. Because the study included only a small number of donors, the genetic and exposure-history diversity represented was limited. About 5% of naive CD4, around 3.5% of naive CD8, approximately 2.2% of memory CD4, and about 0.4% of memory CD8 clonotypes were shared across several donors. Based on pairwise subsampling, the degree of clonotype sharing among donors was expected to be affected by sequencing depth. Larger estimated clonotype richness was generally found for naive subsets than for memory subsets. Rarefaction of sorted-subset datasets indicated incomplete sequencing despite the large sequencing depth.

The CDR3 contains 14 residues, cysteine and phenylalanine counted. Here the CDR3 DNA is all that survives: 42 bases in frame from base 1. V and J are trimmed by 4 bases and 3 bases, and the gene matches miss 7 bases of the junction. From the germline V gene (reference sequence), CDR1 is SGHKS and CDR2 is YYEKEE. This chain is built from TRBV5-5 and TRBJ2-7, with TRBD1 matching 7 junction bases. Sequencing used naive CD8+ T cells from PBMCs. Reading the label with the study, this specimen's cell subset or site is: CD45RA+CCR7+. This sequence was found in a man between 18 and 35 years old in good health. Some clones in this sample may be carry-over from other donors' samples. At the DNA level, the sequence is TGTGCCAGCAGCCTAGTAAGACAGGGCTACGAGCAGTACTTC. Its protein product is CASSLVRQGYEQYF.